Below are 28 T cell receptor beta chains sequenced from a single sample in a study of CD8 T cells in ankylosing spondylitis. TCRdb reanalysed the 5' RACE reads using MiXCR and keeps one entry per CDR3 protein. The table includes fewer than 200,000 distinct CDR3 sequences, about a sixth detected once. Sequencing was done on a sample of blood, either unsorted or a sorted T cell fraction (not recorded which). The receptors stem from a male donor with ankylosing spondylitis or in good health (not recorded which).

This clonotype was detected many times. J is TRBJ2-1 and V is TRBV28; D could derive from TRBD1 or TRBD2 (6 bases each). The CDR3 is 15 residues long. Trimming stripped 11 bases from V and 7 bases from J, with 24 bases between. The germline gives CDR1 MDHEN, CDR2 SYDVKM. The CDR3, as DNA: TGTGCCTCAGGGGATAGCGGAGGGGGTTGGAATGAGCAGTTCTTC. Encoded protein: CASGDSGGGWNEQFF.

This clonotype has only a few counts. The rearrangement joins TRBV5-1 to TRBJ2-7; tentative D call: TRBD2 (5 bases). V lost 0 bases to trimming and J lost 1 base, with 11 bases between them. The CDR3 loop spans 15 amino acids. The V gene's germline CDR1 is SGHRS and CDR2 YFSETQ. CDR3 nucleotide sequence: TGCGCCAGCAGCTTGGCGGCTAGCTGGTCCTACGAGCAGTACTTC. Translated: CASSLAASWSYEQYF.

This clonotype showed up many times. This chain links TRBV5-6 with TRBJ2-1; 9 nucleotides align to TRBD2. In germline, CDR1 is SGHDT, CDR2 YYEEEE. Trimming removed 1 base from V and 10 bases from J; junction bases left unmatched: 9. The CDR3 runs to 15 residues. CDR3 loop: CASSLRSGRPQEQFF. The DNA of the CDR3 is TGTGCCAGCAGCTTGCGGAGCGGGAGGCCCCAGGAGCAGTTCTTC. The variable domain in full, completed from reference TRBV5-6 and TRBJ2-1, reads DAGVTQSPTHLIKTRGQQVTLRCSPKSGHDTVSWYQQALGQGPQFIFQYYEEEERQRGNFPDRFSGHQFPNYSSELNVNALLLGDSALYLCASSLRSGRPQEQFFGPGTRLTVL.

At least ten counts were recorded for this clonotype. This sequence joins TRBV24-1 and TRBJ2-3, with D perhaps TRBD1 (5 bases). The V gene's germline CDR1 is KGHDR and CDR2 SFDVKD. This CDR3 contains 15 residues. Trimming took off 6 bases at V and 4 bases at J, with 16 bases between the two ends. CDR3 in DNA: TGTGCCACCAGTAAGCAGGGCTATATGCCAGATACGCAGTATTTT. It is translated as CATSKQGYMPDTQYF.

This clonotype has only a few counts. V usage is TRBV25-1 and J usage is TRBJ2-2; D assignment may be TRBD1 or TRBD2 (5 bases each). The germline V and J ends were trimmed by 5 bases and 1 base, with 14 bases remaining between them. The CDR3 is 16 residues long. CDR1 is MGHDK and CDR2 is SYGVNS in the germline V gene. The DNA for the CDR3 is TGTGCCAGCAGTAAGACCGGGACGGGGAACACCGGGGAGCTGTTTTTT. This translates into CASSKTGTGNTGELFF.

This clonotype came up a few times. The chain links TRBV2 to TRBJ1-5, with D unclear. This CDR3 spans 14 amino acids. V lost 4 bases to trimming and J lost 3 bases, with 10 bases between them. Germline values: CDR1 SNHLY, CDR2 FYNNEI. DNA for the CDR3: TGTGCCAGCAGTGTTCTGGGCCTCAATCAGCCCCAGCATTTT. This gives the protein CASSVLGLNQPQHF.

This chain links TRBV5-1 with TRBJ2-3, with 14 positions matching TRBD2. The CDR3 is 19 residues long. Germline V CDR1 and CDR2: SGHRS, YFSETQ. V was pared by 3 bases and J by 1 base, with 10 bases of the junction left unmatched. The CDR3 sequence is CASSSYPGLAGARTDTQYF. Written as DNA, the CDR3 is TGCGCCAGCAGCTCATACCCGGGACTAGCGGGAGCGCGCACAGATACGCAGTATTTT.

About this clonotype: Since a much larger clone is just one base distant, this may be a read error. This rearrangement joins TRBV20-1 to TRBJ1-4; the match to TRBD1 covers 8 bases. V gave up 5 bases and J gave up 6 bases; unmatched junction bases: 11. The CDR3 loop spans 15 amino acids. The germline gives CDR1 DFQATT, CDR2 SNEGSKA (reference sequence). The CDR3 coding sequence is TGCAGTGCTGGCCCGAACAGGGGGACTTATGAAAAACTGTTTTTT. Protein sequence: CSAGPNRGTYEKLFF.

CDR3 residues: CASSHQGRENTGELFF. In nucleotides, the CDR3 is TGTGCCAGCAGCCACCAAGGGAGGGAGAACACCGGGGAGCTGTTTTTT. The rearrangement uses TRBV16 and TRBJ2-2; 7 bases agree with TRBD2. The V segment lost 3 bases and the J segment 1 base; nucleotides outside the gene matches: 5. CDR1 is KGHSY and CDR2 is FQNENV in the germline V gene. The CDR3 consists of 16 residues.

CDR3 sequence reads: CSVTGGSYGYTF. CDR3 in DNA: TGCAGCGTTACTGGGGGGAGCTATGGCTACACCTTC. This chain uses TRBV29-1 with TRBJ1-2; the D gene is possibly TRBD1 (5 bases). Germline V gives CDR1 SQVTM, CDR2 ANQGSEA. The CDR3 totals 12 residues. Trimming cost V 5 bases and J 4 bases, with 11 bases left between them. Combining the CDR3 with reference TRBV29-1 and TRBJ1-2 gives the whole variable domain SAVISQKPSRDICQRGTSLTIQCQVDSQVTMMFWYRQQPGQSLTLIATANQGSEATYESGFVIDKFPISRPNLTFSTLTVSNMSPEDSSIYLCSVTGGSYGYTFGSGTRLTVV.

This clonotype was recorded many times. The CDR3 region has the DNA TGTGCCAGCAGCCCCCGGGAGGCGCCGAACACCGGGGAGCTGTTTTTT. This codes for CASSPREAPNTGELFF. J is TRBJ2-2 and V is TRBV9; the match to TRBD2 covers 7 bases. Trimming at V came to 4 bases and at J to 0 bases, leaving 6 bases not matched to a gene. The CDR3 has 16 amino acids. Germline lookup yields CDR1 SGDLS and CDR2 YYNGEE.

In this sample, this clonotype turned up many times. In nucleotides, the CDR3 is TGTGCCAGCAGCCCCCTTAGGAACACTGAAGCTTTCTTT. Protein: CASSPLRNTEAFF. This sequence joins TRBV7-8 and TRBJ1-1; D is undetermined. Looked up from germline, CDR1 is SGHVS and CDR2 is FQNEAQ. The germline V and J ends were trimmed by 5 bases and 1 base, with 8 bases remaining between them. The CDR3 is 13 residues long.

This sequence joins TRBV2 and TRBJ2-2, with a possible D match to TRBD2 (5 bases). CDR3 length: 15 amino acids. The germline V and J ends were trimmed by 4 bases and 2 bases, with 11 bases remaining between them. In germline, CDR1 is SNHLY, CDR2 FYNNEI. The chain's CDR3 is CASSGASSNTGELFF. Here the CDR3 DNA reads TGTGCCAGCAGTGGGGCTAGCAGTAACACCGGGGAGCTGTTTTTT.

This clonotype was picked up many times. The chain employs TRBV7-8 and TRBJ1-2, with D possibly TRBD1 on 6 matching bases. V was cut by 3 bases and J by 0 bases, with 8 bases left in between. CDR3 length equals 14 residues. CDR1 and CDR2 from the germline V gene are SGHVS and FQNEAQ. Here the CDR3 reads CASSFRTANYGYTF. CDR3 bases: TGTGCCAGCAGCTTTCGGACAGCTAACTATGGCTACACCTTC.

This sequence joins TRBV19 and TRBJ2-5; D remains unclear. CDR1 and CDR2 from the germline V gene are LNHDA and SQIVND (reference sequence). This CDR3 has 11 residues. The V end lost 4 bases, the J end lost 7 bases, and 7 bases lay between the germline ends. CDR3 amino acids: CASSTGPTQYF. The CDR3 DNA reads TGTGCCAGTAGTACGGGTCCGACCCAGTACTTC.

The table lists this clonotype with a few counts. As DNA, the CDR3 is TGCGCCAGCAGTGACGCGGGGACCACAGATACGCAGTATTTT. Its translation: CASSDAGTTDTQYF. The rearrangement joins TRBV10-2 to TRBJ2-3, with D possibly TRBD2 on 6 matching bases. The CDR3 covers 14 residues. Trimming left V 3 bases short and J 2 bases short, with 9 bases between. CDR1 and CDR2 from the germline V gene are WSHSY and SAAADI.

This clonotype was picked up many times. J is TRBJ2-1 and V is TRBV4-2; TRBD2 aligns across 10 bases. Germline V gene data show CDR1 as LGHNA and CDR2 as YNFKEQ. This CDR3 region has 17 residues. Losses at the gene ends were 2 bases for V and 2 bases for J; bases not matched to a gene: 6. CDR3 DNA: TGTGCCAGCAGCCAAACCCTAGCGGGAGTCCCCTACAATGAGCAGTTCTTC. Encoded protein: CASSQTLAGVPYNEQFF.

The chain joins TRBV6-1 to TRBJ1-3, with D possibly TRBD1 on 5 matching bases. The CDR3 consists of 16 residues. V was cut by 8 bases and J by 3 bases, with 20 bases left in between. CDR1 and CDR2 (germline): MNHNS, SASEGT. In nucleotides, the CDR3 is TGTGCCAGCGTCCCAATCTCCGGGGGTCTTGGAAACACCATATATTTT. Translating it yields CASVPISGGLGNTIYF.

This clonotype was seen at least ten times. J is TRBJ2-7 and V is TRBV10-3, with TRBD2 matching over 8 bases. Germline V gene sequence: CDR1 ENHRY, CDR2 SYGVKD. There are 14 residues in the CDR3. After removal of 3 bases from V and 6 bases from J, the junction contained 7 bases not matched to a gene. The CDR3: CAISDEAGAVEQYF. The CDR3 DNA is TGTGCCATCAGTGATGAAGCGGGAGCCGTCGAGCAGTACTTC.

This clonotype came up many times. The rearrangement uses TRBV6-4 and TRBJ1-1; D may be TRBD1 (6 bases). V dropped 7 bases and J dropped 0 bases, with 33 bases sitting between them. Germline assignment: CDR1 MRHNA and CDR2 SNTAGT. The CDR3 length is 21 residues. The CDR3 bases are TGTGCCAGCACCGGCACCCGGTCCCACAGGGAGGGCGTTGACTTGAACACTGAAGCTTTCTTT. Its protein product is CASTGTRSHREGVDLNTEAFF.

This clonotype was recorded many times. The chain links TRBV20-1 to TRBJ2-1; 8 bases fit TRBD1. Germline lookup yields CDR1 DFQATT and CDR2 SNEGSKA (reference sequence). The trim removed 6 bases at V and 1 base at J, leaving 5 bases unmatched. The CDR3 totals 14 residues. The CDR3, as DNA: TGCAGTGCCCCAGGGGGCGGGTCCTACAATGAGCAGTTCTTC. Its translation is CSAPGGGSYNEQFF.

The chain is built from TRBV10-2 and TRBJ2-2; no firm D call. Deletions cut 2 bases from V and 6 bases from J, with 13 bases between. CDR3 length: 15 amino acids. Germline values: CDR1 WSHSY, CDR2 SAAADI. The CDR3 nucleotides are TGCGCCAGCAGTGAGCCCGCAAAATTCCCCGGGGAGCTGTTTTTT. It encodes CASSEPAKFPGELFF.

The V and J genes are TRBV6-6 and TRBJ2-3; D remains unclear. V lost 0 bases and J 6 bases, leaving 7 bases between the germline ends. From germline, CDR1 is MNHNY and CDR2 SVGAGI (reference sequence). The CDR3 has 13 residues. The CDR3 loop is CASSYSSDDTQYF. For the CDR3, the DNA is TGTGCCAGCAGTTACTCGTCGGATGATACGCAGTATTTT.

This clonotype was picked up many times. CDR3 DNA sequence: TGTGCCAGCAGAGTGATGGTAAATCAGCCCCAGCATTTT. This translates into CASRVMVNQPQHF. This chain connects TRBV12-3 or TRBV12-4 to TRBJ1-5, with D unresolved. The CDR3 runs to 13 residues. Trimming removed 6 bases at V and 4 bases at J, with 10 bases between.

The gene calls are TRBV20-1 and TRBJ1-1; weak D call: TRBD1 (6 bases). Trimming took 0 bases from V and 1 from J, leaving 9 bases between them. The length of the CDR3 is 14 residues. Looked up from germline, CDR1 is DFQATT and CDR2 is SNEGSKA (reference sequence). The CDR3 DNA follows: TGCAGTGCTAGAGAGGGACACCCGAACACTGAAGCTTTCTTT. Protein product: CSAREGHPNTEAFF.

This clonotype was observed at least ten times. This chain uses TRBV5-1 with TRBJ2-1; TRBD1 is a possible D gene (6 bases). V lost 2 bases, J lost 8 bases, and 17 bases lay in between. The CDR3 contains 15 residues. The V gene's germline CDR1 is SGHRS and CDR2 YFSETQ. In DNA, the CDR3 is TGCGCCAGCAGCTTAGGAACAGGGAGTCACTATGAGCAGTTCTTC. As protein: CASSLGTGSHYEQFF.

This clonotype was seen many times. The chain uses TRBV6-1 and TRBJ2-1; 8 bases align to TRBD2. Germline V CDR1 and CDR2: MNHNS, SASEGT. V shed 0 bases, J shed 7 bases, and the junction held 11 bases outside the gene matches. The CDR3 runs 17 residues. CDR3 region: CASSEALQAGVWNEQFF. The CDR3 DNA sequence: TGTGCCAGCAGTGAAGCGCTTCAAGCGGGAGTTTGGAATGAGCAGTTCTTC.

This clonotype appeared many times. The J gene is TRBJ2-3, the V gene TRBV3-1; the D is unclear. Trimming shortened V by 3 bases and J by 4 bases, and 5 bases separated the two germline ends. The CDR3 length is 12 residues. The germline V gene has CDR1 LGHDT and CDR2 YNNKEL (reference sequence). CDR3 coding DNA: TGTGCCAGCAGCCAGCTCCCAGATACGCAGTATTTT. Translated, it gives CASSQLPDTQYF.